The 15 T cell receptor beta chains given below trace back to one sample, sequenced in a study of cytomegalovirus exposure and HLA in healthy donors. A multiplex PCR was run with 60 Vbeta primers and 13 Jbeta primers. Clones were read by immunoSEQ multiplex PCR, and TCRdb kept only the in-frame ones, dropping some. The sample records 100,000 to 150,000 clones, 74% being singletons. The specimen sequenced was PBMCs. Source of these receptors: a woman aged 45-59 years in good health and CMV-seropositive.

The chain employs TRBV7-6 and TRBJ2-3; 9 bases are shared with TRBD2. Germline V gene data show CDR1 as SGHVS and CDR2 as FNYEAQ. V was pared by 1 base and J by 2 bases, with 7 bases of the junction left unmatched. This CDR3 is built from 17 residues. CDR3 in amino acids: CASSLGLAGSTTDTQYF. CDR3 bases: TGTGCCAGCAGCTTAGGTCTAGCGGGGTCTACCACAGATACGCAGTATTTT. The full variable domain, rest sourced from reference TRBV7-6 and TRBJ2-3, is GAGVSQSPRYKVTKRGQDVALRCDPISGHVSLYWYRQALGQGPEFLTYFNYEAQQDKSGLPNDRFSAERPEGSISTLTIQRTEQRDSAMYRCASSLGLAGSTTDTQYFGPGTRLTVL.

The chain carries TRBV7-9 and TRBJ2-2; 10 bases are a match to TRBD1. After removal of 8 bases from V and 3 bases from J, the junction contained 0 bases not matched to a gene. This CDR3 spans 13 amino acids. Looked up from germline, CDR1 is SEHNR and CDR2 is FQNEAQ (reference sequence). This CDR3 is CASGTGDTGELFF. Here the CDR3 DNA reads TGTGCCAGCGGGACAGGGGACACCGGGGAGCTGTTTTTT.

This clone has just a few counts. The chain uses TRBV5-4 and TRBJ2-1; 7 bases agree with TRBD1. This CDR3 has 13 amino acids. The germline CDR1 and CDR2 sequences are SGHNT and YYREEE (reference sequence). CDR3 in amino acids: CATEGQAYNEQFF. Here the CDR3 DNA reads TGTGCAACAGAAGGACAGGCCTACAATGAGCAGTTCTTC.

Comment on this clone: Additional DNA sequences in this sample encode the identical CDR3. J is TRBJ1-1 and V is TRBV2, with 7 nucleotides matching TRBD1. V lost 7 bases and J lost 3; bases outside the gene matches: 5. Germline CDR1 and CDR2: SNHLY and FYNNEI. This CDR3 has 13 residues. CDR3 residues: CASNYRGDTEAFF. The CDR3 region has the DNA TGTGCCAGCAACTACAGGGGCGACACTGAAGCTTTCTTT.

The chain joins TRBV5-1 to TRBJ1-2, with TRBD1 as a possible D gene (5 bases). Per the germline V gene, CDR1 is SGHRS and CDR2 is YFSETQ. V was pared by 0 bases and J by 7 bases, with 13 bases between. This CDR3 is 14 amino acids long. In DNA, the CDR3 is TGCGCCAGCAGCTTGGATTCGCGGGGGACTGGCTACACCTTC. Translated, it gives CASSLDSRGTGYTF.

The chain joins TRBV18 to TRBJ2-7; 9 bases agree with TRBD2. The CDR3 has 16 residues. Trimming cost V 4 bases and J 0 bases; bases outside gene matches: 7. Germline CDR1 and CDR2: KGHSH and LQKENI. CDR3 nucleotide sequence: TGTGCCAGCTCACGAGCAGCGGGGGGTTTCTCCTACGAGCAGTACTTC. As protein: CASSRAAGGFSYEQYF.

This clone was observed a few times. This chain uses TRBV9 with TRBJ2-3; the D gene is possibly TRBD2 (6 bases). Germline V CDR1 and CDR2: SGDLS, YYNGEE. This CDR3 region has 16 residues. V dropped 4 bases and J dropped 5 bases, with 20 bases sitting between them. DNA of the CDR3: TGTGCCAGCAGCTGGGGAGGCGAGCTCTGGGGAGATACGCAGTATTTT. Its protein product is CASSWGGELWGDTQYF.

This clone was observed a few times. The rearrangement uses TRBV5-1 and TRBJ2-2; 7 bases fit TRBD1. J gave up 1 base and V 0 bases, and 6 bases lay outside the gene matches. CDR1 and CDR2 from the germline V gene are SGHRS and YFSETQ. The CDR3 extends over 17 amino acids. CDR3 nucleotide sequence: TGCGCCAGCAGCTTGGCCGTCGGGACAGAGAACACCGGGGAGCTGTTTTTT. Residues: CASSLAVGTENTGELFF.

This clone was observed a single time. The chain links TRBV30 to TRBJ2-5, with 8 bases identical to TRBD1. CDR3 length: 15 amino acids. After removal of 3 bases from V and 5 bases from J, the junction contained 11 bases not matched to a gene. CDR1 is GTSNPN, CDR2 SVGIG, per germline (reference sequence). DNA for the CDR3: TGTGCCTGGAGCGCCCCCCAGGGGGCGCGGGAGACCCAGTACTTC. Translating it yields CAWSAPQGARETQYF. Using reference TRBV30 and TRBJ2-5 for the parts outside the CDR3, the full variable domain is SQTIHQWPATLVQPVGSPLSLECTVEGTSNPNLYWYRQAAGRGLQLLFYSVGIGQISSEVPQNLSASRPQDRQFILSSKKLLLSDSGFYLCAWSAPQGARETQYFGPGTRLLVL.

This chain connects TRBV5-6 to TRBJ1-2, with D maybe TRBD1 (6 bases). The CDR3 is 16 amino acids. V gave up 3 bases and J gave up 6 bases, with 21 bases separating them. Germline-derived CDR1 and CDR2 are SGHDT and YYEEEE. The CDR3 is CASSSWQDSPLDGYTF. For the CDR3, the DNA is TGTGCCAGCAGCTCATGGCAGGACAGCCCCCTCGATGGCTACACCTTC.

The rearrangement uses TRBV19 and TRBJ1-1; possible D gene TRBD1, 6 bases. Germline V gene data show CDR1 as LNHDA and CDR2 as SQIVND (reference sequence). The CDR3 has 18 residues. The V gene lost 5 bases and the J gene lost 1 base, with 23 bases spanning the gap. CDR3 coding DNA: TGTGCCAGTAGTGACCGTTACTTTTCGGGGGGCCCGAACACTGAAGCTTTCTTT. Its translation is CASSDRYFSGGPNTEAFF.

V is TRBV18 and J is TRBJ1-2, with 10 bases lining up with TRBD1. The J segment lost 8 bases and the V segment lost 2 bases, leaving 11 bases of the junction unmatched. The V gene's germline CDR1 is KGHSH and CDR2 LQKENI. The CDR3 is 16 amino acids. The CDR3 region has the DNA TGTGCCAGCTCACCAGTTTTAGGACAGGGGGGAATCGGCTACACCTTC. Translation gives CASSPVLGQGGIGYTF. Full variable domain (rest looked up from reference TRBV18 and TRBJ1-2): NAGVMQNPRHLVRRRGQEARLRCSPMKGHSHVYWYRQLPEEGLKFMVYLQKENIIDESGMPKERFSAEFPKEGPSILRIQQVVRGDSAAYFCASSPVLGQGGIGYTFGSGTRLTVV.

V gene TRBV27 combines with J gene TRBJ2-5; TRBD1 matches 8 bases. Germline V gives CDR1 MNHEY, CDR2 SMNVEV (reference sequence). The junction had 9 bases not matched to a gene; V was cut back by 6 bases and J by 3 bases. The CDR3 covers 15 residues. The CDR3, as DNA: TGTGCCAGCAGCTCTACATGGGACAGGAAAGAGACCCAGTACTTC. It yields the protein CASSSTWDRKETQYF.

V gene TRBV27 combines with J gene TRBJ2-3; D may be TRBD2 (5 bases). The CDR3 is 14 amino acids. Germline V lookup: CDR1 MNHEY, CDR2 SMNVEV (reference sequence). V lost 5 bases and J 1 base, leaving 10 bases between the germline ends. The CDR3 region is CASSPFGGTDTQYF. The CDR3 DNA follows: TGTGCCAGCAGTCCCTTCGGGGGCACAGATACGCAGTATTTT.

The chain uses TRBV6-4 and TRBJ2-3; 12 bases match TRBD1. From germline, CDR1 is MRHNA and CDR2 SNTAGT. The CDR3 is 15 amino acids. The ends lost 4 bases at V and 2 bases at J; junction bases unmatched: 1. The CDR3 DNA is TGTGCCAGCAGTGGGGGACAGGGGGCCACAGATACGCAGTATTTT. This gives the protein CASSGGQGATDTQYF.